These T cell receptor beta chains were read from a single sample in a study of blood T cell repertoires in COVID-19. Method: immunoSEQ multiplex PCR; TCRdb's copy keeps in-frame clones and lacks some. The sample has approximately 150,000 clones; about 90% are singletons. Sequencing input: PBMCs or T cells enriched from blood (not recorded which). The receptors originated from a human donor with acute COVID-19. The donor label of this sample is uncertain. The CDR3 runs from the conserved cysteine through the conserved F or W. The D gene is left open where the match is weak. Expanded clones get a size class; other rows say once, few or many, or leave the size out.

.	.	TRBV19	TRBJ2-1	CASSIASYNEQFF	TGTGCCAGTAGTATAGCATCCTACAATGAGCAGTTCTTC
.	.	TRBV7-6	TRBJ2-1	CASSPRAGFLKDEQFF	TGTGCCAGCAGCCCCCGGGCGGGTTTCCTTAAGGATGAGCAGTTCTTC
.	.	TRBV10-1	TRBJ2-4	CASSERRPYCYSSGDF	TGCGCCAGCAGTGAAAGGCGTCCTTATTGTTATTCTTCCGGGGACTTC
.	TRBD1	TRBV18	TRBJ1-1	CASSPGQGARSGSFF	TGTGCCAGCTCACCCGGACAGGGGGCGCGGTCGGGTTCTTTCTTT
.	.	TRBV18	TRBJ1-5	CASSPQDTQSNQPQHF	TGTGCCAGCTCACCCCAGGACACCCAAAGCAATCAGCCCCAGCATTTT
.	.	TRBV7-3	TRBJ1-1	CASSLTAGANTEAFF	TGTGCCAGCAGCTTAACGGCAGGGGCAAACACTGAAGCTTTCTTT
.	.	TRBV29-1	TRBJ2-2	CSLTVTGELFF	TGCAGTCTGACAGTCACCGGGGAGCTGTTTTTT
.	.	TRBV25-1	TRBJ2-3	CASSDLSQGSTDTQYF	TGTGCCAGCAGTGATCTGTCCCAGGGGTCCACAGATACGCAGTATTTT
once	.	TRBV19	TRBJ1-5	CASSMARVQPQHF	TGTGCCAGTAGTATGGCCAGGGTTCAGCCCCAGCATTTT
.	TRBD1	TRBV6-1	TRBJ2-2	CASSVGTGAWNTGELFF	TGTGCCAGCAGTGTTGGGACAGGGGCATGGAACACCGGGGAGCTGTTTTTT